Below are 18 T cell receptor beta chains sequenced from a single sample in a study of T cell repertoires in cytomegalovirus infection. TCRdb processed the reads anew with MiXCR; each CDR3 protein has one entry. This sample yields about 350,000 distinct CDR3 sequences, of which just under 35% are seen a single time; approximately 12% belongs to the top ten. For these receptors, no antigen is known. The input for sequencing was cultured PBMCs, taken from culture after CMV antigen stimulation. All receptors derive from a human donor in good health (CMV status not recorded). Some clones in this sample may be carry-over from other donors' samples.

The chain recombines TRBV20-1 with TRBJ2-1; the D is unclear. Germline V gene data show CDR1 as DFQATT and CDR2 as SNEGSKA (reference sequence). This CDR3 has 14 amino acids. Trimming shortened V by 1 base and J by 4 bases, and 11 bases separated the two germline ends. The CDR3 protein is CSARGVAEYNEQFF. The CDR3 nucleotides read TGCAGTGCTAGAGGGGTGGCGGAATACAATGAGCAGTTCTTC.

This clonotype has just a few counts. This chain joins TRBV15 and TRBJ2-1, with 10 positions matching TRBD1. With V trimmed by 3 bases and J by 4 bases, 3 bases remained unmatched. Looked up from germline, CDR1 is LNHNV and CDR2 is YYDKDF (reference sequence). The CDR3 has 15 amino acids. DNA for the CDR3: TGTGCCACCAGCAGCGGACAGGGGGGTTACAATGAGCAGTTCTTC. It encodes CATSSGQGGYNEQFF.

This CDR3 reads CASSKLAGSYNEQFF. The CDR3 coding sequence is TGTGCCAGCAGCAAACTAGCGGGATCATACAATGAGCAGTTCTTC. The rearrangement joins TRBV6-5 to TRBJ2-1; 10 positions agree with TRBD2. Germline loops: CDR1 MNHEY, CDR2 SVGAGI. The CDR3 loop spans 15 amino acids. The V segment lost 6 bases and the J segment 4 bases; nucleotides outside the gene matches: 6.

This clonotype has only one observation. This chain joins TRBV10-3 and TRBJ2-1; D is perhaps TRBD2 (6 bases). Germline CDR1 and CDR2: ENHRY and SYGVKD. The CDR3 covers 12 residues. V was clipped by 5 bases and J by 8 bases, with 10 bases between them. CDR3 sequence (DNA): TGTGCCATCAGTCGGCCTAGCGATGAGCAGTTCTTC. Translation: CAISRPSDEQFF.

This clonotype has just one count. The rearrangement uses TRBV29-1 and TRBJ2-7; tentatively, D is TRBD1 (6 bases). Germline V gives CDR1 SQVTM, CDR2 ANQGSEA. This CDR3 region has 12 residues. The V and J ends lost 3 bases and 5 bases respectively, with 11 bases between them. The CDR3 reads CSVEVAGDEQYF. The DNA for the CDR3 is TGCAGCGTTGAGGTGGCAGGGGACGAGCAGTACTTC.

This chain joins TRBV7-2 and TRBJ1-1, with 9 bases fitting TRBD1. The CDR3 is made up of 19 amino acids. The V gene end was trimmed by 6 bases and the J gene end by 1 base; junction bases not matched to a gene: 18. Germline CDR1 and CDR2: SGHTA and FQGNSA. The CDR3 spells CASSPEGGTGRFKNTEAFF. CDR3 nucleotide sequence: TGTGCCAGCAGTCCGGAGGGGGGGACAGGGCGATTTAAGAACACTGAAGCTTTCTTT.

The chain joins TRBV6-1 to TRBJ2-7, with D possibly matching TRBD2 (7 bases). With 7 bases removed from V and 4 bases from J, the gap between germline ends came to 20 bases. The CDR3 runs to 15 residues. CDR1 MNHNS and CDR2 SASEGT come from the germline V gene. The DNA for the CDR3 is TGTGCCAGCACCTCGGAAGGGGGAGGGAGGTACGAGCAGTACTTC. Amino acid sequence: CASTSEGGGRYEQYF.

The chain is built from TRBV19 and TRBJ1-2; TRBD1 matches at 7 bases. V lost 7 bases and J lost 0; bases outside the gene matches: 11. The CDR3 runs to 16 residues. CDR1 and CDR2 (germline): LNHDA, SQIVND (reference sequence). CDR3 sequence: CASTALRDRSNYGYTF. DNA of the CDR3: TGTGCCAGTACAGCCCTCCGGGACAGATCTAACTATGGCTACACCTTC.

This clonotype has just a few counts. The rearrangement links TRBV11-3 to TRBJ2-1; 11 bases map to TRBD1. Germline V CDR1 and CDR2: SGHNT, YENEEA. The junction had 1 base not matched to a gene; V was cut back by 6 bases and J by 6 bases. The length of the CDR3 is 13 residues. This chain's CDR3 is CASRGTGGNEQFF. The DNA of the CDR3 is TGTGCCAGCAGAGGGACAGGGGGCAATGAGCAGTTCTTC.

This chain joins TRBV7-8 and TRBJ2-7; TRBD2 might be the D (5 bases). V lost 5 bases and J 3 bases, leaving 14 bases between the germline ends. CDR3 length equals 14 residues. Germline V gene lookup returns CDR1 SGHVS and CDR2 FQNEAQ. CDR3 bases: TGTGCCAGCAGCCCCCGGGGTAGCGTCTACGAGCAGTACGTC. Protein: CASSPRGSVYEQYV.

In its sample, this clonotype was seen a few times. V gene TRBV5-6 combines with J gene TRBJ2-5; D is unresolved. The V and J ends lost 6 bases and 3 bases respectively, with 21 bases between them. CDR1 is SGHDT, CDR2 YYEEEE, per germline. CDR3 length: 16 amino acids. CDR3 nucleotide sequence: TGTGCCAGCACCCGGAGACGACGGATAACTAAAGAGACCCAGTACTTC. Protein: CASTRRRRITKETQYF.

The rearrangement uses TRBV6-2 or TRBV6-3 and TRBJ1-1; no clear D gene. The V gene lost 7 bases and the J gene lost 7 bases, with 19 bases spanning the gap. Germline V CDR1 and CDR2: MNHEY, SVGEGT. The CDR3 length is 14 residues. The CDR3: CASTLDGRSVEAFF. The CDR3 region has the DNA TGTGCCAGCACCCTCGACGGGAGGTCGGTTGAAGCTTTCTTT.

V gene TRBV29-1 combines with J gene TRBJ2-7; 11 bases are shared with TRBD2. Germline V gives CDR1 SQVTM, CDR2 ANQGSEA. Trimming cost V 2 bases and J 6 bases; bases outside gene matches: 3. The CDR3 has 13 amino acids. The CDR3 protein is CSVEITSGSEQYV. The CDR3 DNA follows: TGCAGCGTTGAAATCACTAGCGGGAGCGAGCAGTACGTC.

The chain recombines TRBV6-1 with TRBJ1-2; no clear D gene. Germline CDR1 MNHNS, CDR2 SASEGT. V lost 4 bases and J 2 bases, leaving 8 bases between the germline ends. This CDR3 has 13 residues. In DNA, the CDR3 is TGTGCCAGCAGTGTGGCCTTCAACTATGGCTACACCTTC. It yields the protein CASSVAFNYGYTF.

This chain uses TRBV7-2 with TRBJ2-5; D is tentatively TRBD1 or TRBD2 (6 bases each). This CDR3 spans 14 amino acids. Trimming took 3 bases from V and 5 from J, leaving 13 bases between them. Germline V gene sequence: CDR1 SGHTA, CDR2 FQGNSA. The CDR3 bases are TGTGCCAGCAGCTTGTGGGGGGCTAGGGAGACCCAGTACTTC. The encoded protein is CASSLWGARETQYF. Using reference TRBV7-2 and TRBJ2-5 for the parts outside the CDR3, the full variable domain is GAGVSQSPSNKVTEKGKDVELRCDPISGHTALYWYRQSLGQGLEFLIYFQGNSAPDKSGLPSDRFSAERTGGSVSTLTIQRTQQEDSAVYLCASSLWGARETQYFGPGTRLLVL.

The chain recombines TRBV7-9 with TRBJ1-2; no clear D. The V end was cut by 5 bases, the J end by 8 bases, with 15 bases between. Germline V CDR1 and CDR2: SEHNR, FQNEAQ (reference sequence). This CDR3 contains 13 residues. CDR3: CASSPRSGDGYTF. The CDR3 DNA sequence: TGTGCCAGCAGCCCTAGGTCGGGAGACGGCTACACCTTC.

V and J are TRBV11-3 and TRBJ2-3; D is undetermined. CDR1 SGHNT and CDR2 YENEEA come from the germline V gene. This CDR3 contains 17 residues. V lost 2 bases and J 1 base, leaving 16 bases between the germline ends. The CDR3 bases are TGTGCCAGCAGCTTATCCATGGCCGAAGGACGCACAGATACGCAGTATTTT. Translating it yields CASSLSMAEGRTDTQYF.

This clonotype came up a few times. CDR3 loop: CASSLDSGTPSQYF. In nucleotides, the CDR3 is TGTGCCAGCAGCTTAGATTCCGGGACTCCCTCCCAGTACTTC. The chain links TRBV11-2 to TRBJ2-5; D may be TRBD2 (6 bases). Trimming stripped 0 bases from V and 9 bases from J, with 14 bases between. Germline assignment: CDR1 SGHAT and CDR2 FQNNGV. This CDR3 has 14 amino acids.